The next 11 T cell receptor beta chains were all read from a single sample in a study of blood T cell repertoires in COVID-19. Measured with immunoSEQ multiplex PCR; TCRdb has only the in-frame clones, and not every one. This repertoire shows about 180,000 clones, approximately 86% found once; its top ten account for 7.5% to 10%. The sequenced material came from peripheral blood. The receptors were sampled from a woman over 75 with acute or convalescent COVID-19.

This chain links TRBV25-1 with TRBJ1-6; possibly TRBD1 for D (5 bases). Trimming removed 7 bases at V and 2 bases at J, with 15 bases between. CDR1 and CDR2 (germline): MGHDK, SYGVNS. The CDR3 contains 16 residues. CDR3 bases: TGTGCCAGCAAAGGACGGGGGTTCACCTATAATTCACCCCTCCACTTT. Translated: CASKGRGFTYNSPLHF.

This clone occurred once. In DNA form, the CDR3 reads TGTGCCACCAGCAGAGATATTGCGGGCGATGAAAAACTGTTTTTT. Its translation: CATSRDIAGDEKLFF. The chain carries TRBV15 and TRBJ1-4; D is unresolved. The germline V gene encodes CDR1 LNHNV and CDR2 YYDKDF (reference sequence). This CDR3 is built from 15 residues. The V end was cut by 0 bases, the J end by 6 bases, with 11 bases between.

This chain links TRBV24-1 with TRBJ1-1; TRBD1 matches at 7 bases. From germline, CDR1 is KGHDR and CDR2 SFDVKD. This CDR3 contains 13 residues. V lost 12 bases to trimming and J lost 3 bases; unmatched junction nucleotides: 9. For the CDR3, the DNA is TGTGCCTCATCAAACAGGGGCTACACTGAAGCTTTCTTT. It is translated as CASSNRGYTEAFF.

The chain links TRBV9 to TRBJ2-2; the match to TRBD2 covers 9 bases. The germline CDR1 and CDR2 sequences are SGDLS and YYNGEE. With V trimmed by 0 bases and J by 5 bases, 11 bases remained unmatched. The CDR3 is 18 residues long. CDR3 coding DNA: TGTGCCAGCAGCGTAGGGCTGGCGGGGGGGCAGGGTACCGGGGAGCTGTTTTTT. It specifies CASSVGLAGGQGTGELFF.

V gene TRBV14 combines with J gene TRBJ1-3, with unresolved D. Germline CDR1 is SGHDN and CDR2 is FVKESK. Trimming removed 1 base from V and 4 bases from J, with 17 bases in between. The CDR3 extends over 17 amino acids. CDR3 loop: CASSQAGDKTRGNTIYF. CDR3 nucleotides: TGTGCCAGCAGCCAAGCAGGCGACAAAACCCGAGGAAACACCATATATTTT. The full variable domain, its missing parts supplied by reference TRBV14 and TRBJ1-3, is EAGVTQFPSHSVIEKGQTVTLRCDPISGHDNLYWYRRVMGKEIKFLLHFVKESKQDESGMPNNRFLAERTGGTYSTLKVQPAELEDSGVYFCASSQAGDKTRGNTIYFGEGSWLTVV.

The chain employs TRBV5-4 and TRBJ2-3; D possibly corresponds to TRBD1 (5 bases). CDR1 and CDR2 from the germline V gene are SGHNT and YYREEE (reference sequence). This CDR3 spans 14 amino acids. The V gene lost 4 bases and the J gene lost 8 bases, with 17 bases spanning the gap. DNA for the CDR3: TGTGCCAGCAGCCCGGGTCCCAGGGAAAGTACGCAGTATTTT. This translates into CASSPGPRESTQYF.

The DNA for the CDR3 is TGTGCCAGCAGTTACTCGTCTAGCAATGAGCAGTTCTTC. Translated: CASSYSSSNEQFF. The chain recombines TRBV6-5 with TRBJ2-1, with no clear D. The germline gives CDR1 MNHEY, CDR2 SVGAGI. The CDR3 covers 13 residues. V shed 0 bases and J shed 6 bases, with 6 bases lying between them.

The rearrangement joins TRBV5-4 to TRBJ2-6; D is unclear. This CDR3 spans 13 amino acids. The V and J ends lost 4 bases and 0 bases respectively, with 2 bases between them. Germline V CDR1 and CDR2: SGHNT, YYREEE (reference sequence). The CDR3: CASSRSGANVLTF. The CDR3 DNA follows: TGTGCCAGCAGCCGCTCTGGGGCCAACGTCCTGACTTTC.

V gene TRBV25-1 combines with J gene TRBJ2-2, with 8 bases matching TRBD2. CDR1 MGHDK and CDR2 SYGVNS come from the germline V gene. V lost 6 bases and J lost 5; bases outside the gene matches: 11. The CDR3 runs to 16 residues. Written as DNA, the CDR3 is TGTGCCAGCAGGTCGGGGGGGCCGGGTTGGACCGGGGAGCTGTTTTTT. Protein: CASRSGGPGWTGELFF.

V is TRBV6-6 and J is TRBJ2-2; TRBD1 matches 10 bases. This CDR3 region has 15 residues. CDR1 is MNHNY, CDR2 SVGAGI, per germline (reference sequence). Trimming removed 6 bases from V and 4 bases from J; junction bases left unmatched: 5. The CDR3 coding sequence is TGTGCCAGCAGCCGGACAGGGGGGCCCACCGGGGAGCTGTTTTTT. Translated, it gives CASSRTGGPTGELFF.

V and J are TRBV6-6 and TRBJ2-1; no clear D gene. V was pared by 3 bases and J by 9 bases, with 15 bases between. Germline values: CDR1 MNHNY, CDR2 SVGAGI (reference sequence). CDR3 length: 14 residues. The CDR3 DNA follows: TGTGCCAGCAGTTATGACCCTCATCGCGGTGAGCAGTTCTTC. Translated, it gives CASSYDPHRGEQFF.